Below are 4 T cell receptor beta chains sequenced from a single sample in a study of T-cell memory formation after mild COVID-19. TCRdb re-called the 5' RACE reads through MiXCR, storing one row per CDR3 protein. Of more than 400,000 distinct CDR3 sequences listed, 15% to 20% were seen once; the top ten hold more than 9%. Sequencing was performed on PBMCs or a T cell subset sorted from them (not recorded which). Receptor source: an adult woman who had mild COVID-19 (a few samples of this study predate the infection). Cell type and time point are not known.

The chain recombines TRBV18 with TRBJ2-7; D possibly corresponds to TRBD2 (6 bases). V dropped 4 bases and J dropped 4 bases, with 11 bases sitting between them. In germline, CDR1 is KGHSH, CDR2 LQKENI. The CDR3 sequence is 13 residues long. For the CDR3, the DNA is TGTGCCAGCTCACGCGGGGCCAAATACGAGCAGTACTTC. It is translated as CASSRGAKYEQYF.

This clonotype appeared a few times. As DNA, the CDR3 is TGCAGCTGTCCAGAAGAAACTAATGAAAAACTGTTTTTT. Translation: CSCPEETNEKLFF. The chain couples TRBV20-1 to TRBJ1-4; no clear D gene. Per the germline V gene, CDR1 is DFQATT and CDR2 is SNEGSKA (reference sequence). The CDR3 spans 13 residues.

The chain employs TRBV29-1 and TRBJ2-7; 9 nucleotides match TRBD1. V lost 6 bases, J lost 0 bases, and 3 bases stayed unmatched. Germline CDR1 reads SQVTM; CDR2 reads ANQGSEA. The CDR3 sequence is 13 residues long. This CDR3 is CSVGTGSSYEQYF. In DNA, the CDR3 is TGCAGCGTGGGGACAGGGTCCTCCTACGAGCAGTACTTC.

CDR3 nucleotide sequence: TGTGCCAGCAGCCCAGGACAGGGTAAGACTGAAGCTTTCTTT. It translates to CASSPGQGKTEAFF. The gene calls are TRBV5-4 and TRBJ1-1; 8 bases are shared with TRBD1. V lost 4 bases to trimming and J lost 5 bases; unmatched junction nucleotides: 7. Germline V gives CDR1 SGHNT, CDR2 YYREEE (reference sequence). The CDR3 runs 14 residues.